Each of the 8 T cell receptor beta chains below was sequenced from the same sample in a study of tissue T cells after allogeneic stem cell transplantation. Stated time point: mouse harvest day 7 after allogeneic transplant. Each mouse received 10^7 T-cell-depleted marrow cells plus 10^6 splenic CD5+ T cells by tail vein. TCRdb's copy holds only in-frame clones and misses some; the assay was immunoSEQ multiplex PCR. The sample has approximately 6,600 clones, roughly half seen once. Sequenced: lymph node tissue. These receptor sequences come from a female BALB/c mouse given C57BL/6 T cells with graft-versus-host disease after an allogeneic hematopoietic cell transplant.

In the case of this clone: The gene symbols are mouse symbols. The read comes to an end 1 residue before the CDR3 does, leaving the germline J gene to fill in the end. The V gene is TRBV3, the J gene TRBJ2-4, with 13 bases that match TRBD2. Germline CDR1 and CDR2: SNHLY and FYNGKV (reference sequence). Trimming took 6 bases from V and 0 from J; bases not matched to a gene: 6. The CDR3 has 17 residues. The CDR3 bases that were read are TGTGCCAGCAGACCCGGGACTGGGGGGGTTAGTCAAAACACCTTGTAC. This sequence encodes CASRPGTGGVSQNTLY. The CDR3 in its entirety is CASRPGTGGVSQNTLYF.

About this clone: Genes and germline are mouse. The read stops 1 residue short of the end of the CDR3; the missing end is completed from the germline J gene. This sequence joins TRBV26 and TRBJ1-6, with 9 bases identical to TRBD1. TRBJ1-6 is recorded as an ORF, its role being uncertain. The J segment lost 7 bases and the V segment lost 3 bases, leaving 1 base of the junction unmatched. This CDR3 contains 14 residues. Per the germline V gene, CDR1 is KGHPV and CDR2 is FQNQEV (reference sequence). CDR3 region: CASSLGTGNSPLYF. The part of the CDR3 DNA that was read is TGTGCCAGCAGTCTTGGGACAGGGAATTCGCCCCTCTAC.

This clone was seen once. Gene names denote mouse genes. The CDR3 goes on 1 residue after the read ends, and that part is filled in from the germline J gene. The chain has TRBV13-1 and TRBJ1-2; D possibly corresponds to TRBD1 (5 bases). The CDR3 is 14 amino acids. Germline CDR1 is NSHNY and CDR2 is SYGAGN. Trimming removed 0 bases at V and 1 base at J, with 7 bases between. The part of the CDR3 DNA that was read is TGTGCCAGCAGTGATGCGGACAAAAACTCCGACTACACC. This gives the protein CASSDADKNSDYT. The entire CDR3 protein reads CASSDADKNSDYTF.

This clone was observed a few times. Mouse gene names and germline throughout. The CDR3 goes on 1 residue after the read ends, and that part is filled in from the germline J gene. The chain is built from TRBV26 and TRBJ1-6; TRBD1 is a possible D gene (6 bases). TRBJ1-6 is designated an ORF whose function remains uncertain. Trimming removed 6 bases at V and 1 base at J, with 10 bases between. Germline CDR1 is KGHPV and CDR2 is FQNQEV (reference sequence). This CDR3 comprises 15 residues. The CDR3 loop reads CASRRDISYNSPLYF. CDR3 DNA (partial): TGTGCCAGCAGGAGGGACATATCCTATAATTCGCCCCTCTAC.

For this clone: Genes and germline come from the mouse. Coverage ceases 1 residue before the CDR3 finishes, and the germline J gene fills in the end. The rearrangement joins TRBV12-1 to TRBJ2-2; 10 nucleotides align to TRBD2. The CDR3 has 16 residues. The V segment lost 2 bases and the J segment 4 bases; nucleotides outside the gene matches: 6. CDR1 is SGHSN and CDR2 is HYEKVE in the germline V gene. CDR3 DNA, as far as it was read: TGTGCCAGCTCTCGCGACTGGGGGGCCCCCACCGGGCAGCTCTAC. Its translation is CASSRDWGAPTGQLY. The complete CDR3 reads CASSRDWGAPTGQLYF.

Regarding this clone: The gene names given are mouse names. Coverage ceases 1 residue before the CDR3 finishes, and the germline J gene fills in the end. The chain recombines TRBV19 with TRBJ1-3; TRBD1 matches 9 bases. CDR1 is FNHDT and CDR2 is SITEND in the germline V gene (reference sequence). V lost 6 bases, J lost 1 base, and 2 bases stayed unmatched. The CDR3 covers 14 residues. The CDR3 loop is CASTDRGSGNTLYF. The sequenced CDR3 bases are TGTGCCAGCACCGACAGGGGGTCTGGAAATACGCTCTAT.

With regard to this clone: Gene names are the mouse ones. The CDR3 goes on 1 residue after the read ends, and that part is filled in from the germline J gene. The chain uses TRBV13-1 and TRBJ1-1, with D perhaps TRBD1 (6 bases). This CDR3 has 12 residues. Germline loops: CDR1 NSHNY, CDR2 SYGAGN. V was shortened by 5 bases and J by 2 bases, with 7 bases between the two germline ends. CDR3 DNA (partial): TGTGCCAGCAGACAGGGTAACACAGAAGTCTTC. Translated, it gives CASRQGNTEVF. The CDR3 in full is CASRQGNTEVFF.

About this clone itself: These gene names are mouse names. The read terminates 1 residue before the CDR3 end, so the remaining end is supplied by the germline J gene. The V call is TRBV3, the J call TRBJ2-5; D perhaps matches TRBD1 (6 bases). Germline CDR1 reads SNHLY; CDR2 reads FYNGKV (reference sequence). Trimming cost V 3 bases and J 3 bases, with 7 bases left between them. The CDR3 length is 13 residues. CDR3 DNA (partial): TGTGCCAGCAGCTTGGGACAACAAGACACCCAGTAC. Translating it yields CASSLGQQDTQY. The entire CDR3 reads CASSLGQQDTQYF.